Each of the 26 T cell receptor beta chains below was sequenced from the same sample in a study of blood T cell repertoires in COVID-19. Produced via immunoSEQ multiplex PCR; TCRdb's table is partial and in-frame only. This sample has under 300,000 clones, with approximately 88% found just once. The sequenced sample was PBMCs or T cells enriched from blood (not recorded which). The origin of the receptors is a woman between 35 and 50 years old with acute COVID-19.

This chain joins TRBV2 and TRBJ1-5; tentative D call: TRBD1 (6 bases). Trimming removed 1 base from V and 0 bases from J, with 7 bases in between. This CDR3 spans 15 amino acids. CDR1 and CDR2 (germline): SNHLY, FYNNEI. CDR3 sequence: CASSEEQGSNQPQHF. CDR3 nucleotide sequence: TGTGCCAGCAGTGAAGAACAGGGTAGCAATCAGCCCCAGCATTTT.

This sequence joins TRBV2 and TRBJ1-2, with a weak D call TRBD1 (5 bases). V lost 8 bases, J lost 4 bases, and 20 bases lay in between. This CDR3 has 15 residues. Germline CDR1 SNHLY, CDR2 FYNNEI. CDR3 residues: CASRFRDRDTYGYTF. In DNA form, the CDR3 reads TGTGCCAGCCGCTTCCGCGACAGAGATACCTATGGCTACACCTTC.

The chain combines TRBV30 with TRBJ2-2, with TRBD1 matching 7 bases. Germline trimming cut 0 bases from V and 7 bases from J; bases unmatched to any gene: 5. This CDR3 contains 14 residues. CDR1 and CDR2 from the germline V gene are GTSNPN and SVGIG (reference sequence). The CDR3: CAWSVQGGYGELFF. CDR3 nucleotides: TGTGCCTGGAGTGTACAAGGGGGCTACGGGGAGCTGTTTTTT.

The genes are TRBV10-2 and TRBJ1-2; D gene ambiguous. Germline V gene data show CDR1 as WSHSY and CDR2 as SAAADI. The CDR3 totals 14 residues. Trimming cost V 4 bases and J 3 bases, with 12 bases left between them. The CDR3 nucleotides are TGCGCCAGCAGTGTGGGCAGCGGCGACTATGGCTACACCTTC. It translates to CASSVGSGDYGYTF.

The chain combines TRBV9 with TRBJ1-4; D unresolved. The CDR3 totals 18 residues. The ends were cut back, 4 bases at V and 10 bases at J, with 29 bases in the middle. CDR1 is SGDLS, CDR2 YYNGEE, per germline. The CDR3 is CASSPRPRLSLNEGKLFF. Written as DNA, the CDR3 is TGTGCCAGCAGCCCTCGGCCCAGGCTAAGTTTAAATGAAGGAAAACTGTTTTTT.

The chain uses TRBV12-3 or TRBV12-4 and TRBJ1-1; 10 bases line up with TRBD1. Trimming took 5 bases from V and 11 from J; bases not matched to a gene: 8. CDR3 length equals 13 residues. The CDR3 loop is CASSPRQGARAFF. CDR3 in DNA: TGTGCCAGCAGTCCACGACAGGGGGCGCGGGCTTTCTTT.

J is TRBJ1-5 and V is TRBV30, with 10 positions matching TRBD1. The germline V gene encodes CDR1 GTSNPN and CDR2 SVGIG (reference sequence). V was pared by 3 bases and J by 4 bases, with 0 bases of the junction left unmatched. CDR3 length equals 13 residues. The DNA of the CDR3 is TGTGCCTGGAGGGACAGGGGGAATCAGCCCCAGCATTTT. Translated, it gives CAWRDRGNQPQHF.

The rearrangement uses TRBV7-9 and TRBJ1-5; tentatively, D is TRBD1 (6 bases). CDR1 and CDR2 (germline): SEHNR, FQNEAQ (reference sequence). This CDR3 comprises 16 residues. V was pared by 5 bases and J by 0 bases, with 14 bases between. CDR3 nucleotides: TGTGCCAGCAGCCTAGGGGCAGGGGTTAGCAATCAGCCCCAGCATTTT. Amino acid sequence: CASSLGAGVSNQPQHF.

This chain links TRBV3-1 (or the pseudogene TRBV3-2) with TRBJ2-4; 9 nucleotides align to TRBD2. Germline CDR1 is LGHDT and CDR2 is YNNKEL (reference sequence). The length of the CDR3 is 15 residues. Germline trimming cut 4 bases from V and 8 bases from J; bases unmatched to any gene: 9. The CDR3 protein is CASSRDSGGWDIQYF. In nucleotides, the CDR3 is TGTGCCAGCAGCCGAGATAGCGGGGGCTGGGACATTCAGTACTTC.

CDR3 region: CASSEGAGRAEQYF. The DNA for the CDR3 is TGTGCCAGCAGTGAGGGGGCAGGGCGGGCCGAGCAGTACTTC. V gene TRBV6-1 combines with J gene TRBJ2-7, with TRBD1 as a possible D gene (6 bases). Germline CDR1 MNHNS, CDR2 SASEGT. The CDR3 extends over 14 amino acids. V was cut by 3 bases and J by 6 bases, with 15 bases left in between.

V gene TRBV9 combines with J gene TRBJ1-1, with D uncertain. There are 20 residues in the CDR3. Trimming removed 3 bases from V and 0 bases from J, with 27 bases in between. Germline CDR1 reads SGDLS; CDR2 reads YYNGEE. The CDR3 region is CASSASGIGRADSMNTEAFF. In DNA form, the CDR3 reads TGTGCCAGCAGCGCGAGTGGGATAGGGAGGGCCGATTCTATGAACACTGAAGCTTTCTTT.

This chain links TRBV4-2 with TRBJ2-3; tentative D call: TRBD1 (5 bases). This CDR3 region has 12 residues. Germline CDR1 reads LGHNA; CDR2 reads YNFKEQ. V lost 6 bases, J lost 1 base, and 5 bases lay in between. CDR3 in amino acids: CASRQGTDTQYF. The CDR3 bases are TGTGCCAGCAGACAGGGCACAGATACGCAGTATTTT.

V gene TRBV2 combines with J gene TRBJ1-2; TRBD1 is a possible D gene (5 bases). The CDR3 has 14 residues. V lost 7 bases and J lost 7, with 19 bases in between. The V gene's germline CDR1 is SNHLY and CDR2 FYNNEI. In DNA, the CDR3 is TGTGCCAGCACTCCGGCATTGTGGGGGGGTGGCTACACCTTC. Translated, it gives CASTPALWGGGYTF.

The J gene is TRBJ1-1, the V gene TRBV2; D unresolved. The CDR3 extends over 13 amino acids. V dropped 8 bases and J dropped 5 bases, with 15 bases sitting between them. CDR1 and CDR2 from the germline V gene are SNHLY and FYNNEI. CDR3 loop: CASAFAARTEAFF. The CDR3 DNA reads TGTGCCAGCGCTTTTGCTGCGAGGACTGAAGCTTTCTTT.

This clone has only one observation. CDR3 region: CASSLAGPYNEQFF. The CDR3 DNA reads as TGTGCCAGCAGTTTGGCGGGCCCTTACAATGAGCAGTTCTTC. The V and J genes are TRBV27 and TRBJ2-1, with D possibly TRBD2 on 5 matching bases. The V end was cut by 3 bases, the J end by 4 bases, with 10 bases between. CDR3 length: 14 amino acids. Germline-derived CDR1 and CDR2 are MNHEY and SMNVEV (reference sequence).

This clone was counted at least ten times. J is TRBJ2-2 and V is TRBV5-1; 8 bases align to TRBD1. The CDR3 covers 18 residues. The germline V gene encodes CDR1 SGHRS and CDR2 YFSETQ. V dropped 4 bases and J dropped 5; count of bases not matched to a gene: 16. This CDR3 reads CASSPAGGRSRRTGELFF. CDR3 nucleotides: TGCGCCAGCAGCCCGGCAGGGGGCCGGTCCCGCAGAACCGGGGAGCTGTTTTTT.

The chain links TRBV18 to TRBJ1-5; TRBD1 agrees at 8 bases. The CDR3 totals 18 residues. V dropped 0 bases and J dropped 7; count of bases not matched to a gene: 14. The germline gives CDR1 KGHSH, CDR2 LQKENI. The CDR3, as DNA: TGTGCCAGCTCACCACCAGGACAGGGCCACTCTCATCCCCAGCCCCAGCATTTT. Amino acids: CASSPPGQGHSHPQPQHF. The full variable domain, its missing parts supplied by reference TRBV18 and TRBJ1-5, is NAGVMQNPRHLVRRRGQEARLRCSPMKGHSHVYWYRQLPEEGLKFMVYLQKENIIDESGMPKERFSAEFPKEGPSILRIQQVVRGDSAAYFCASSPPGQGHSHPQPQHFGDGTRLSIL.

The genes are TRBV6-4 and TRBJ2-6; 7 bases align to TRBD2. The CDR3 has 17 amino acids. The V gene end was trimmed by 3 bases and the J gene end by 4 bases; junction bases not matched to a gene: 9. Germline CDR1 reads MRHNA; CDR2 reads SNTAGT. In DNA, the CDR3 is TGTGCCAGCAGTGAAGGCGGGAGTTCATCAGGGGCCAACGTCCTGACTTTC. Its translation is CASSEGGSSSGANVLTF.

The table lists this clone with a few counts. The J gene is TRBJ2-1, the V gene TRBV30, with D maybe TRBD2 (7 bases). This CDR3 region has 13 residues. CDR1 is GTSNPN and CDR2 is SVGIG in the germline V gene (reference sequence). V was trimmed by 2 bases and J by 10 bases, leaving 15 bases between them. CDR3 sequence (DNA): TGTGCCTGGAGTTCGGGGCGGGGGCTAGAGCAGTTCTTC. The encoded protein is CAWSSGRGLEQFF.

This clone was picked up one time. The rearrangement joins TRBV20-1 to TRBJ1-5; D remains unclear. CDR1 is DFQATT and CDR2 is SNEGSKA in the germline V gene (reference sequence). Trimming took 3 bases from V and 4 from J, leaving 13 bases between them. The CDR3 extends over 14 amino acids. In DNA form, the CDR3 reads TGCAGTGCTAGTCCGGGAGCGGGGAATCAGCCCCAGCATTTT. Its translation: CSASPGAGNQPQHF.

This chain uses TRBV3-1 (or the pseudogene TRBV3-2) with TRBJ1-1; tentative D call: TRBD1 (6 bases). CDR1 is LGHDT and CDR2 is YNNKEL in the germline V gene (reference sequence). Trimming stripped 4 bases from V and 11 bases from J, with 20 bases between. This CDR3 comprises 14 residues. As DNA, the CDR3 is TGTGCCAGCAGCCCGCCCCGACAGGCCATAAGCGCTTTCTTT. This translates into CASSPPRQAISAFF.

The chain carries TRBV11-2 and TRBJ2-1, with 7 bases lining up with TRBD2. Looked up from germline, CDR1 is SGHAT and CDR2 is FQNNGV. The CDR3 runs 14 residues. Germline trimming cut 4 bases from V and 8 bases from J; bases unmatched to any gene: 8. The CDR3 DNA is TGTGCCAGCAGCTACTCCAGGGCGGGAGATGAGCAGTTCTTC. It codes for CASSYSRAGDEQFF.

J is TRBJ2-2 and V is TRBV4-3; perhaps TRBD2 as D (6 bases). The CDR3 is made up of 16 amino acids. Germline assignment: CDR1 LGHNA and CDR2 YSLEER. V was pared by 0 bases and J by 0 bases, with 8 bases between. CDR3 nucleotide sequence: TGCGCCAGCAGCCAAGAGGGGACTGCGAACACCGGGGAGCTGTTTTTT. This sequence encodes CASSQEGTANTGELFF.

The table lists this clone with many counts. The chain employs TRBV24-1 and TRBJ2-2; 8 bases align to TRBD1. Germline lookup yields CDR1 KGHDR and CDR2 SFDVKD. The trim removed 5 bases at V and 3 bases at J, leaving 10 bases unmatched. The CDR3 runs to 17 residues. The CDR3 DNA reads as TGTGCCACCAGTGCTTACCGGGACAGGCTTCACACCGGGGAGCTGTTTTTT. Protein sequence: CATSAYRDRLHTGELFF.

J is TRBJ2-4 and V is TRBV5-1; unclear D gene. Trimming left V 1 base short and J 6 bases short, with 11 bases between. The CDR3 totals 14 residues. In germline, CDR1 is SGHRS, CDR2 YFSETQ. This CDR3 is CASSLPGLGNIQYF. The CDR3 bases are TGCGCCAGCAGCTTGCCCGGGTTGGGAAACATTCAGTACTTC.

The V and J genes are TRBV5-1 and TRBJ2-5, with a tentative D call TRBD2 (6 bases). CDR1 is SGHRS and CDR2 is YFSETQ in the germline V gene. The CDR3 extends over 15 amino acids. V lost 1 base and J 5 bases, leaving 15 bases between the germline ends. The DNA for the CDR3 is TGCGCCAGCAGCTTGATTGGGGGGAGTTGGGAGACCCAGTACTTC. Its protein is CASSLIGGSWETQYF.